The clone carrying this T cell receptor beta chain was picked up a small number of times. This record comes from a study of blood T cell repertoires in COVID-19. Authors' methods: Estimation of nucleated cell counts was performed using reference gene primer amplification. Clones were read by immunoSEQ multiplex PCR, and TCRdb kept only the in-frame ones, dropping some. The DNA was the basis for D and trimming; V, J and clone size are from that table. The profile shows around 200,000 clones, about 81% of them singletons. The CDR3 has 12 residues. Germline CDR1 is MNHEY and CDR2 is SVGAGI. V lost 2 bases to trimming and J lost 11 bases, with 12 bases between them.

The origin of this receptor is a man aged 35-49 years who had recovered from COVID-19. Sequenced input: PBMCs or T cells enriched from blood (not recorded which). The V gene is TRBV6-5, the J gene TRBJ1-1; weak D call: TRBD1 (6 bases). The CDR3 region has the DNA TGTGCCAGCAGTTACGCGCAGGGGTCGGCTTTCTTT. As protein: CASSYAQGSAFF.